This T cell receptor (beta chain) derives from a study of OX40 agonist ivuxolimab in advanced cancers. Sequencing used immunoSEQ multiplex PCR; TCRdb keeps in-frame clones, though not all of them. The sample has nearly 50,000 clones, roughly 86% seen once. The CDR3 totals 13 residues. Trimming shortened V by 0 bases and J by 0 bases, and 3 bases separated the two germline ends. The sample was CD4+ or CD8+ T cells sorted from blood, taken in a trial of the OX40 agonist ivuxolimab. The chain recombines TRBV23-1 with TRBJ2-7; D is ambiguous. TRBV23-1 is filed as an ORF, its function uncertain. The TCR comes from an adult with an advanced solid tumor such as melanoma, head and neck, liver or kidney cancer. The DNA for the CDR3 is TGCGCCAGCAGTCAATCCTGCTCCTACGAGCAGTACTTC. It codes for CASSQSCSYEQYF.